One T cell receptor (beta chain) is described in this entry. It lacks a known antigen. Base qualities were left out, and no much larger clone turns up one base away. The data originate from a study of T cell repertoires in cytomegalovirus infection (dated by TCRdb to the late 2010s). Background for the entire study: Donor HLA type was relevant to the analysis, because carriage of CMV infection together with the matching HLA type was indicated by public TCR beta signatures.

Study-wide conclusions, independent of this receptor: In both this cohort and an independent cohort of some 380 donors, the cumulative frequency of public TCR beta family members distinguished carriers of CMV infection plus the relevant HLA type. The ex vivo response was dominated by HLA-C-restricted CMV-specific TCR beta clonotypes, which also provided the single most frequent clonotype in two of eight donors.

Sequencing relied on an Illumina HiSeq 1500. Using fastp at Q25 and MiXCR, TCRdb reprocessed the public reads and kept productive beta chains. Identical CDR3 protein sequences are pooled into one entry, listed with their most common genes and DNA. In this sample the table shows about 600,000 distinct CDR3 sequences, about 24% of which occur a single time. The top ten hold 7.5% to 9% of the sample. V is cut back by 0 bases and J by 4 bases, with 6 bases in the junction unmatched. As encoded in the germline V gene (reference sequence), CDR1 is LNHNV while CDR2 is YYDKDF. From the cysteine up to the phenylalanine, the CDR3 has a length of 17 residues. Only the CDR3 portion is preserved as DNA: 51 bases, with reading frame beginning at the first base.

The TCR comes from a human donor in good health (CMV status not recorded). Some clones in this sample may be carry-over from other donors' samples. This chain is built from TRBV15 and TRBJ2-2; TRBD2 aligns with 9 central bases. Sequencing was done on a sample of CD8+ T cells from PBMCs. CDR3 reads: CATSRDLSGGSTGELFF. The DNA reads as follows: TGTGCCACCAGCAGAGACCTTAGCGGGGGATCCACCGGGGAGCTGTTTTTT.